This TCR beta chain originates from a study of blood T cells in healthy people across ages. General observations from the study: Donors of long life had a larger count of naive CD4+ cells and greater diversity than aged donors. CMV infection status of these donors was not known.

This CDR3 is 14 amino acids long. Germline CDR1 is SGHAT and CDR2 is FQDESV (reference sequence). Trimming at V came to 5 bases and at J to 5 bases, leaving 5 bases not matched to a gene. This clonotype came up a few times. No antigen is known for it. A sample-barcoded 5' primer and a J-beta primer mix were used in a second PCR of about 6 to 11 cycles. Every cDNA molecule bore a tag from a template-switch adaptor containing 12 random nucleotides. CDR3-containing paired-end reads numbering at least 2.5 million came from each sample. TCRdb re-called the 5' RACE reads with MiXCR, one entry per CDR3 protein. The table records some 690,000 distinct CDR3 sequences, roughly 20% of them present only once.

This clonotype was obtained from a man between 65 and 79 years old in good health. The specimen was blood. The chain recombines TRBV11-1 with TRBJ2-7, with TRBD2 matching 11 bases. The chain's CDR3 is CASSLLAGVNEQYF. Written as DNA, the CDR3 is TGTGCCAGCAGCCTACTAGCGGGGGTGAACGAGCAGTACTTC.